The 25 T cell receptor beta chains below were found in one sample sequenced in a study of response to subunit inactivated influenza vaccine. TCRdb redid the calling of the RT-PCR reads with MiXCR, one entry per CDR3 protein. The data show approximately 250,000 distinct CDR3 sequences, 12% seen once. Sequenced here: non-naive T cells sorted from PBMCs, sampled 14 to 15 days before vaccination. Every receptor here comes from a man between 50 and 59 years old who received an inactivated influenza vaccine.

The CDR3 coding sequence is TGCGCCAGCGCCAAAGGCGCGGGGGAAACCGGGGAGCTGTTTTTT. Its translation: CASAKGAGETGELFF. The genes are TRBV5-1 and TRBJ2-2; 7 bases line up with TRBD2. CDR3 size: 15 residues. Germline values: CDR1 SGHRS, CDR2 YFSETQ. V gave up 7 bases and J gave up 5 bases; unmatched junction bases: 11.

This clonotype was detected many times. V usage is TRBV28 and J usage is TRBJ2-5, with D unclear. The CDR3 runs 13 residues. Trimming pared 5 bases from V and 9 bases from J, leaving 16 bases between. Germline CDR1 MDHEN, CDR2 SYDVKM. CDR3 in amino acids: CASSTTLNTAQYF. The CDR3 coding sequence is TGTGCCAGCAGTACAACACTGAATACGGCCCAGTACTTC.

Ten or more counts support this clonotype. The CDR3 DNA follows: TGTGCCATCAGTGACGACAGGGGCAACTATGGCTACACCTTC. Its translation is CAISDDRGNYGYTF. The chain recombines TRBV10-3 with TRBJ1-2; 8 nucleotides align to TRBD1. The V and J ends lost 3 bases and 2 bases, in that order; junction bases with no gene match: 2. This CDR3 has 14 residues. CDR1 is ENHRY, CDR2 SYGVKD, per germline.

This clonotype turned up a few times. The V gene is TRBV6-2 or TRBV6-3, the J gene TRBJ2-1, with 7 nucleotides matching TRBD2. Germline CDR1 MNHEY, CDR2 SVGEGT. V was pared by 7 bases and J by 6 bases, with 9 bases of the junction left unmatched. The CDR3 covers 14 residues. The CDR3 DNA sequence: TGTGCCAGCACCCGGCGGGAGCGCGGCAATGAGCAGTTCTTC. It yields the protein CASTRRERGNEQFF.

V and J are TRBV11-2 and TRBJ2-5; no clear D. Trimming left V 5 bases short and J 5 bases short, with 15 bases between. Germline V gene data show CDR1 as SGHAT and CDR2 as FQNNGV. The CDR3 is made up of 14 amino acids. The CDR3 reads CASSVAGSDETQYF. In DNA, the CDR3 is TGTGCCAGCAGCGTCGCCGGTTCAGACGAGACCCAGTACTTC.

V gene TRBV12-3 or TRBV12-4 combines with J gene TRBJ1-5, with a weak D call TRBD1 (6 bases). This CDR3 has 12 residues. V was trimmed by 6 bases and J by 7 bases, leaving 10 bases between them. The CDR3 loop is CASRQGYQPQHF. In DNA form, the CDR3 reads TGTGCCAGCAGGCAGGGGTACCAGCCCCAGCATTTT.

This clonotype was observed a handful of times. V is TRBV5-8 and J is TRBJ1-1, with D uncertain. Germline lookup yields CDR1 SGHTS and CDR2 YDEGEE. This CDR3 comprises 15 residues. V dropped 2 bases and J dropped 0 bases, with 11 bases sitting between them. CDR3 sequence reads: CASSLTFSVNTEAFF. CDR3 DNA: TGTGCCAGCAGCTTAACTTTCTCCGTGAACACTGAAGCTTTCTTT.

This clonotype was found many times. This chain joins TRBV7-9 and TRBJ2-3; D gene uncertain. Germline CDR1 SEHNR, CDR2 FQNEAQ (reference sequence). The ends were cut back, 5 bases at V and 6 bases at J, with 9 bases in the middle. The CDR3 is made up of 12 amino acids. In DNA, the CDR3 is TGTGCCAGCAGCCTACTCGGGGATACGCAGTATTTT. Its protein is CASSLLGDTQYF.

As concerns this clonotype: Sequence at one end of the junction differs from germline and may be a read error. The chain uses TRBV2 and TRBJ2-2; tentatively, D is TRBD2 (6 bases). Germline CDR1 is SNHLY and CDR2 is FYNNEI. The CDR3 loop spans 15 amino acids. For the CDR3, the DNA is TGTGCCAGCAGTGAGGTAGTGGGGTACACCGGGGGGCTGTTTTTT. Its protein product is CASSEVVGYTGGLFF.

This clonotype was seen a few times. The chain has TRBV28 and TRBJ2-5, with D tentatively TRBD1 (6 bases). The CDR3 length is 15 residues. The V end lost 7 bases, the J end lost 4 bases, and 19 bases lay between the germline ends. Germline V lookup: CDR1 MDHEN, CDR2 SYDVKM. The DNA of the CDR3 is TGTGCCAGCAAAACCCGGGACAACCTCCCAGAGACCCAGTACTTC. Translated, it gives CASKTRDNLPETQYF.

This clonotype showed up just a few times. V is TRBV30 and J is TRBJ2-7, with TRBD2 as a possible D gene (5 bases). This CDR3 is 13 amino acids long. V was cut by 8 bases and J by 4 bases, with 18 bases left in between. From germline, CDR1 is GTSNPN and CDR2 SVGIG (reference sequence). CDR3 in amino acids: CALSRLGLYEQYF. The CDR3 DNA follows: TGTGCCCTGAGCAGGTTAGGACTTTACGAGCAGTACTTC.

This clonotype was recorded many times. This rearrangement joins TRBV4-1 to TRBJ1-5; 7 bases are shared with TRBD1. The V and J ends lost 1 base and 2 bases, in that order; junction bases with no gene match: 8. Germline assignment: CDR1 MGHRA and CDR2 YSYEKL. The CDR3 is made up of 17 amino acids. CDR3 sequence reads: CASSQASTGAGNQPQHF. The CDR3, as DNA: TGCGCCAGCAGCCAAGCCAGCACAGGGGCCGGCAATCAGCCCCAGCATTTT.

The chain links TRBV28 to TRBJ2-1; the match to TRBD1 covers 8 bases. The CDR3 spans 15 residues. Germline assignment: CDR1 MDHEN and CDR2 SYDVKM. Germline trimming cut 7 bases from V and 7 bases from J; bases unmatched to any gene: 12. The CDR3: CASMNRGRNVNEQFF. The CDR3 region has the DNA TGTGCCAGCATGAACAGGGGGAGGAACGTGAATGAGCAGTTCTTC.

This clonotype was detected ten times or more. V usage is TRBV5-1 and J usage is TRBJ2-5, with 11 bases matching TRBD2. The CDR3 is 16 residues long. With V trimmed by 3 bases and J by 5 bases, 9 bases remained unmatched. In germline, CDR1 is SGHRS, CDR2 YFSETQ. CDR3: CASSWYTSGSSETQYF. The CDR3 DNA reads TGCGCCAGCAGCTGGTACACTAGCGGGAGTTCGGAGACCCAGTACTTC. The variable domain in full, completed from reference TRBV5-1 and TRBJ2-5, reads KAGVTQTPRYLIKTRGQQVTLSCSPISGHRSVSWYQQTPGQGLQFLFEYFSETQRNKGNFPGRFSGRQFSNSRSEMNVSTLELGDSALYLCASSWYTSGSSETQYFGPGTRLLVL.

This clonotype was counted many times. J is TRBJ1-5 and V is TRBV4-2, with D possibly TRBD1 on 5 matching bases. Deletions cut 0 bases from V and 7 bases from J, with 10 bases between. CDR1 is LGHNA and CDR2 is YNFKEQ in the germline V gene. The CDR3 contains 14 residues. The CDR3, as DNA: TGTGCCAGCAGCCAAGAATCAGGGAGCCAGCCCCAGCATTTT. Its translation: CASSQESGSQPQHF.

The chain uses TRBV19 and TRBJ2-7; 9 positions match TRBD1. V dropped 5 bases and J dropped 4; count of bases not matched to a gene: 9. The CDR3 spans 15 residues. CDR1 LNHDA and CDR2 SQIVND come from the germline V gene (reference sequence). CDR3 sequence (DNA): TGTGCCAGTAGTCCTACAGGGGGCGCAAGATACGAGCAGTACTTC. Protein product: CASSPTGGARYEQYF.

This clonotype has a handful of counts. This chain connects TRBV28 to TRBJ2-3; 8 bases are shared with TRBD2. This CDR3 has 16 residues. Unmatched junction bases numbered 7, after V lost 4 bases and J lost 1 base. Germline-derived CDR1 and CDR2 are MDHEN and SYDVKM. The CDR3 DNA reads TGTGCCAGCAGTTCTCATACTAGCGGAGGCACAGATACGCAGTATTTT. It encodes CASSSHTSGGTDTQYF. Using reference TRBV28 and TRBJ2-3 for the parts outside the CDR3, the full variable domain is DVKVTQSSRYLVKRTGEKVFLECVQDMDHENMFWYRQDPGLGLRLIYFSYDVKMKEKGDIPEGYSVSREKKERFSLILESASTNQTSMYLCASSSHTSGGTDTQYFGPGTRLTVL.

This clonotype has more than one count but fewer than ten. The chain links TRBV19 to TRBJ2-5; D remains ambiguous. The CDR3 runs to 13 residues. CDR1 and CDR2 from the germline V gene are LNHDA and SQIVND (reference sequence). V was clipped by 2 bases and J by 2 bases, with 6 bases between them. The CDR3 region is CASSIRRQETQYF. CDR3 in DNA: TGTGCCAGTAGTATAAGGCGGCAAGAGACCCAGTACTTC.

A few counts support this clonotype. The rearrangement uses TRBV9 and TRBJ2-7, with TRBD2 matching over 7 bases. CDR1 is SGDLS and CDR2 is YYNGEE in the germline V gene. V shed 3 bases and J 3 bases; nucleotides not matched to a gene: 6. The CDR3 runs to 14 residues. The DNA of the CDR3 is TGTGCCAGCAGCGCCGGACTAGTCAACTACGAGCAGTACTTC. Protein product: CASSAGLVNYEQYF.

This clonotype was counted a few times. This chain uses TRBV4-1 with TRBJ2-1, with 9 bases aligning to TRBD2. CDR3 length: 15 amino acids. V dropped 4 bases and J dropped 6; count of bases not matched to a gene: 7. CDR1 is MGHRA and CDR2 is YSYEKL in the germline V gene. CDR3 sequence: CASSLRLAGTNEQFF. As DNA, the CDR3 is TGCGCCAGCAGCCTCCGGCTAGCGGGAACCAATGAGCAGTTCTTC.

The chain couples TRBV18 to TRBJ2-5; D remains ambiguous. V lost 6 bases and J 5 bases, leaving 19 bases between the germline ends. CDR3 size: 15 residues. Germline V gene data show CDR1 as KGHSH and CDR2 as LQKENI. The CDR3 loop reads CASSGPKQRAETQYF. In nucleotides, the CDR3 is TGTGCCAGCTCTGGTCCAAAGCAAAGAGCGGAGACCCAGTACTTC.

The genes are TRBV2 and TRBJ1-2, with D possibly matching TRBD1 (5 bases). The germline V and J ends were trimmed by 5 bases and 4 bases, with 14 bases remaining between them. CDR3 length: 14 residues. Germline-derived CDR1 and CDR2 are SNHLY and FYNNEI. CDR3 DNA: TGTGCCAGCAGTCCGGACAAAACCTTCTATGGCTACACCTTC. It is translated as CASSPDKTFYGYTF.

The chain is built from TRBV2 and TRBJ2-7, with a tentative D call TRBD2 (6 bases). The germline V gene has CDR1 SNHLY and CDR2 FYNNEI. Deletions cut 6 bases from V and 2 bases from J, with 23 bases between. The length of the CDR3 is 17 residues. The CDR3 sequence: CASRMGLLWEATYEQYF. The CDR3 DNA follows: TGTGCCAGCAGAATGGGACTCCTGTGGGAGGCGACCTACGAGCAGTACTTC.

This clonotype occurred a few times. The gene calls are TRBV6-5 and TRBJ2-1; D unresolved. Trimming removed 2 bases from V and 10 bases from J, with 6 bases in between. Germline V lookup: CDR1 MNHEY, CDR2 SVGAGI. The CDR3 runs 11 residues. This CDR3 is CASSYGWEQFF. The CDR3 DNA follows: TGTGCCAGCAGTTACGGGTGGGAGCAGTTCTTC.

The chain uses TRBV28 and TRBJ1-2; TRBD1 aligns across 8 bases. The CDR3 runs 15 residues. CDR1 is MDHEN and CDR2 is SYDVKM in the germline V gene. The V gene end was trimmed by 10 bases and the J gene end by 3 bases; junction bases not matched to a gene: 13. CDR3 region: CATHTSSQGDYGYTF. For the CDR3, the DNA is TGTGCCACTCACACTTCCTCACAGGGGGACTATGGCTACACCTTC.